The 20 T cell receptor beta chains in this list originate from one sample, sequenced in a study of CXCR3-negative and CXCR3-positive naive CD8 T cells. The TRB cDNA libraries were prepared by 5' RACE with UMI labels. For each CDR3 protein, TCRdb gives one entry from its re-call of the 5' RACE reads, without DNA. Across 120,000 or so distinct CDR3 sequences, the top ten clones capture 0.59% of the sample. The antigens for these receptors are not known. Study conclusions and caveats: CXCR3-positive naive cells carried more hydrophobic TRB CDR3s than CXCR3-negative ones.

Sequenced: naive CXCR3+ CD8+ T cells from blood. Specified subset: CD45RO-CCR7+CD27+CD95- naive CD8+ T cells expressing CXCR3 (TNR3+). The receptors come from a human donor in good health. Some clones in this sample may be carry-over from other donors' samples.

The rearrangement links TRBV29-1 to TRBJ1-3. CDR1 and CDR2 from the germline V gene are SQVTM and ANQGSEA. The CDR3 length is 14 residues. The CDR3 loop reads CSVGTQSSGNTIYF.

The chain employs TRBV5-1 and TRBJ2-7; the TRBD1 assignment by TCRdb is unverifiable without DNA. In germline, CDR1 is SGHRS, CDR2 YFSETQ. This CDR3 contains 17 residues. CDR3 region: CASSLGYRDRDPYEQYF.

The V gene is TRBV28, the J gene TRBJ2-3; lacking DNA, the TRBD1 call made by TCRdb goes unchecked. The CDR3 is 14 amino acids. CDR1 and CDR2 (germline): MDHEN, SYDVKM. This CDR3 is CASSPRHPGDTQYF.

This CDR3 is CASSPPSGKVYSPLHF. The V gene is TRBV5-4, the J gene TRBJ1-6. This CDR3 is built from 16 residues. Germline-derived CDR1 and CDR2 are SGHNT and YYREEE (reference sequence).

This chain links TRBV11-3 with TRBJ1-1; TCRdb gives TRBD1 as the D gene, but with no DNA this cannot be confirmed. There are 13 residues in the CDR3. Germline CDR1 SGHNT, CDR2 YENEEA. CDR3 in amino acids: CASSLTGGTEAFF.

V gene TRBV7-9 combines with J gene TRBJ2-7; the TCRdb D gene call, TRBD2, has no DNA to confirm it. Germline V gene lookup returns CDR1 SEHNR and CDR2 FQNEAQ (reference sequence). This CDR3 has 18 amino acids. The CDR3 loop is CASSHPTGLAGSSYEQYF.

The chain carries TRBV7-9 and TRBJ2-1; without DNA, the TCRdb call of TRBD1 cannot be checked. Germline V gene data show CDR1 as SEHNR and CDR2 as FQNEAQ (reference sequence). The CDR3 totals 14 residues. CDR3 sequence: CASSHRDRVYEQFF.

The chain links TRBV7-8 to TRBJ1-2; TCRdb designates TRBD1, a call that cannot be tested without DNA. This CDR3 is built from 15 residues. Germline V CDR1 and CDR2: SGHVS, FQNEAQ. CDR3 sequence: CASSSSGNPNYGYTF.

The V and J genes are TRBV25-1 and TRBJ2-1; no DNA is available, so the TRBD2 call from TCRdb remains unchecked. Germline V gene sequence: CDR1 MGHDK, CDR2 SYGVNS. The CDR3 is 12 residues long. The CDR3 is CASGRVYNEQFF. The full variable domain, with the rest looked up from reference TRBV25-1 and TRBJ2-1, is EADIYQTPRYLVIGTGKKITLECSQTMGHDKMYWYQQDPGMELHLIHYSYGVNSTEKGDLSSESTVSRIRTEHFPLTLESARPSHTSQYLCASGRVYNEQFFGPGTRLTVL.

This chain links TRBV29-1 with TRBJ2-1; without DNA, the TCRdb call of TRBD2 cannot be checked. The CDR3 runs 14 residues. The germline V gene encodes CDR1 SQVTM and CDR2 ANQGSEA. CDR3 loop: CSVLGLAGVNEQFF.

The rearrangement uses TRBV5-5 and TRBJ2-1; with no DNA, the TCRdb D assignment of TRBD2 cannot be verified. Germline lookup yields CDR1 SGHKS and CDR2 YYEKEE (reference sequence). CDR3 size: 15 residues. The CDR3 here is CASSWTSGTYNEQFF.

V gene TRBV5-6 combines with J gene TRBJ2-7. This CDR3 is 14 amino acids long. Germline V gene sequence: CDR1 SGHDT, CDR2 YYEEEE. CDR3 protein: CASSARQGPYEQYF. Using reference TRBV5-6 and TRBJ2-7 for the parts outside the CDR3, the full variable domain is DAGVTQSPTHLIKTRGQQVTLRCSPKSGHDTVSWYQQALGQGPQFIFQYYEEEERQRGNFPDRFSGHQFPNYSSELNVNALLLGDSALYLCASSARQGPYEQYFGPGTRLTVT.

The gene calls are TRBV7-6 and TRBJ2-1; TCRdb indicates TRBD1, and absent DNA this call remains unverified. Germline values: CDR1 SGHVS, CDR2 FNYEAQ. The CDR3 has 17 amino acids. The CDR3: CASSLAWGRGPHNEQFF.

This rearrangement joins TRBV29-1 to TRBJ2-1; TCRdb proposes TRBD2, but this gene call is untestable without DNA. The CDR3 is 13 amino acids. Germline V gene sequence: CDR1 SQVTM, CDR2 ANQGSEA. CDR3 protein: CSTAGGPYNEQFF.

The chain joins TRBV5-6 to TRBJ1-5; there is no DNA to check the TCRdb D call of TRBD1. The CDR3 is 14 residues long. Per germline, CDR1 SGHDT and CDR2 YYEEEE. This chain's CDR3 is CASSLQGVYQPQHF.

The chain couples TRBV7-2 to TRBJ1-4; TCRdb's D call of TRBD1 is untestable without DNA. The CDR3 consists of 15 residues. CDR1 and CDR2 (germline): SGHTA, FQGNSA. The CDR3 spells CASRSLGVTNEKLFF.

CDR3 loop: CASSLEGLADPSKWFF. The chain is built from TRBV7-2 and TRBJ2-1; the TCRdb D gene call, TRBD2, has no DNA to confirm it. The CDR3 has 16 amino acids. Germline V gene sequence: CDR1 SGHTA, CDR2 FQGNSA. Full variable domain (rest looked up from reference TRBV7-2 and TRBJ2-1): GAGVSQSPSNKVTEKGKDVELRCDPISGHTALYWYRQSLGQGLEFLIYFQGNSAPDKSGLPSDRFSAERTGGSVSTLTIQRTQQEDSAVYLCASSLEGLADPSKWFFGPGTRLTVL.

CDR3 protein: CASSLGPVVNEQFF. The chain links TRBV28 to TRBJ2-1. The germline V gene has CDR1 MDHEN and CDR2 SYDVKM. The CDR3 runs 14 residues.

This chain joins TRBV20-1 and TRBJ2-1; the TCRdb D gene call, TRBD2, has no DNA to confirm it. The CDR3 spans 14 residues. CDR1 and CDR2 (germline): DFQATT, SNEGSKA (reference sequence). CDR3 amino acids: CSASGLAAYNEQFF.

This chain links TRBV5-1 with TRBJ1-1. Germline V gene sequence: CDR1 SGHRS, CDR2 YFSETQ. The CDR3 runs to 14 residues. The CDR3 protein is CASSFLGFDTEAFF.